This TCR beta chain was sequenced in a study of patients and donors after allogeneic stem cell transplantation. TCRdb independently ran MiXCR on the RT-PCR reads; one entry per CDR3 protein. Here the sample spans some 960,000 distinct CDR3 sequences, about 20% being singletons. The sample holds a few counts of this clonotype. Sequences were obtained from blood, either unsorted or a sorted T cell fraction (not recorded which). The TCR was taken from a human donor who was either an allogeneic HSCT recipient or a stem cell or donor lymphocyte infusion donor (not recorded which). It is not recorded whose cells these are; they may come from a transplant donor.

The CDR3 nucleotides read TGTGCCAGCAGTTTAACACCTGGGACAGGGATCTCCTACGAGCAGTACTTC. Protein product: CASSLTPGTGISYEQYF. The genes are TRBV27 and TRBJ2-7; 9 nucleotides align to TRBD1. Germline V gene data show CDR1 as MNHEY and CDR2 as SMNVEV (reference sequence). J lost 0 bases, V lost 2 bases, and 8 bases had no gene match. The CDR3 length is 17 residues.